These 2 T cell receptor beta chains originate from one sample sequenced in a study of regulatory T cells in long-lasting Graves disease. Time point specified: newly diagnosed GD, antithyroid drugs for less than 3 months. Construction of the TCR library relied on RNA isolated from PBMCs. Arm-PCR with iRepertoire HTBI primers amplified the CDR3 regions for these TCR beta libraries. Using its own MiXCR run on the multiplex PCR reads, TCRdb lists one record per CDR3 protein. Of a few hundred thousand distinct CDR3 sequences in the sample, 20% are singletons; the top ten hold about 14%. The sample was peripheral blood mononuclear cells (PBMCs), taken at new diagnosis, from a patient treated with antithyroid drugs. The source of these receptors is a female donor with Graves disease.

This clonotype was seen at least ten times. The chain links TRBV10-3 to TRBJ2-5; 11 nucleotides line up with TRBD1. V lost 0 bases to trimming and J lost 3 bases; unmatched junction nucleotides: 3. Per germline, CDR1 ENHRY and CDR2 SYGVKD. CDR3 length: 16 residues. The CDR3 nucleotides are TGTGCCATCAGTGAGTCTGGACAGGGGGCTGAAGAGACCCAGTACTTC. The encoded protein is CAISESGQGAEETQYF.

Worth noting for this clonotype: Given the absence of the conserved phenylalanine or tryptophan at the CDR3 end, a read error is likely. J is TRBJ2-4 and V is TRBV10-3; D possibly corresponds to TRBD1 (7 bases). The CDR3 loop spans 16 amino acids. The ends were cut back, 2 bases at V and 0 bases at J, with 11 bases in the middle. The V gene's germline CDR1 is ENHRY and CDR2 SYGVKD. DNA for the CDR3: TGTGCCATCAGTGAGGCGGGACAGATAGCCAAAAACATTCAGTACCTC. Protein: CAISEAGQIAKNIQYL.